The 20 T cell receptor beta chains below all came from one sample that was sequenced in a study of blood T cell repertoires in COVID-19. Here immunoSEQ multiplex PCR was the method, and the copy in TCRdb shows in-frame clones only, minus some. The profile shows roughly 97,000 clones, 65% to 90% of them singletons. What was sequenced was peripheral blood. These receptors were collected from a man between 60 and 75 years old with acute or convalescent COVID-19.

The V call is TRBV4-1, the J call TRBJ2-5, with TRBD2 identical over 13 bases. This CDR3 region has 16 residues. V was clipped by 4 bases and J by 3 bases; unmatched bases: 5. CDR1 and CDR2 (germline): MGHRA, YSYEKL. For the CDR3, the DNA is TGCGCCAGCAGCCCTACTAGCGGGAGGGCAAAAGAGACCCAGTACTTC. This gives the protein CASSPTSGRAKETQYF.

J is TRBJ1-6 and V is TRBV2, with 8 nucleotides matching TRBD1. V shed 10 bases and J 2 bases; nucleotides not matched to a gene: 7. This CDR3 is 15 amino acids long. The germline V gene has CDR1 SNHLY and CDR2 FYNNEI. The CDR3 coding sequence is TGTGCCACCGCGGGACAGGCGGCCTATAATTCACCCCTCCACTTT. Protein: CATAGQAAYNSPLHF.

This chain uses TRBV19 with TRBJ1-5, with 8 bases matching TRBD1. V was clipped by 6 bases and J by 5 bases; unmatched bases: 9. Germline V gene lookup returns CDR1 LNHDA and CDR2 SQIVND (reference sequence). The CDR3 totals 15 residues. The CDR3 sequence: CASSLPGGWDQPQHF. CDR3 bases: TGTGCCAGTAGCCTGCCAGGGGGCTGGGATCAGCCCCAGCATTTT.

J is TRBJ1-3 and V is TRBV6-5; D unresolved. Germline CDR1 is MNHEY and CDR2 is SVGAGI. Trimming stripped 0 bases from V and 4 bases from J, with 13 bases between. This CDR3 comprises 16 residues. CDR3 residues: CASSYSRHIPGNTIYF. CDR3 nucleotides: TGTGCCAGCAGTTACTCGAGACACATACCCGGAAACACCATATATTTT.

The chain recombines TRBV7-3 with TRBJ2-7; D is possibly TRBD1 (7 bases). With 2 bases removed from V and 4 bases from J, the gap between germline ends came to 15 bases. From germline, CDR1 is SGHTA and CDR2 FQGTGA. CDR3 size: 15 residues. The CDR3 coding sequence is TGTGCCAGCAGCTTAGCAGGGGGGAAATTGTACGAGCAGTACTTC. It is translated as CASSLAGGKLYEQYF.

This clone was seen more than once but under ten times. The chain is built from TRBV5-4 and TRBJ2-1; TRBD2 agrees at 13 bases. The germline V gene encodes CDR1 SGHNT and CDR2 YYREEE (reference sequence). The CDR3 consists of 16 residues. J lost 5 bases, V lost 4 bases, and 6 bases had no gene match. The CDR3 nucleotides are TGTGCCAGCAGCAAAGGGACTAGCGGGGCCGACAATGAGCAGTTCTTC. Protein: CASSKGTSGADNEQFF.

The J gene is TRBJ1-2, the V gene TRBV10-2, with TRBD1 identical over 7 bases. V lost 7 bases and J lost 2; bases outside the gene matches: 7. The V gene's germline CDR1 is WSHSY and CDR2 SAAADI. CDR3 length: 14 amino acids. The DNA for the CDR3 is TGCGCCAGCACGAGACAGGGTTCCAACTATGGCTACACCTTC. Its protein product is CASTRQGSNYGYTF.

The chain has TRBV4-2 and TRBJ2-5; no reliable D call. The V gene lost 0 bases and the J gene lost 5 bases, with 4 bases spanning the gap. This CDR3 is built from 12 residues. Germline CDR1 and CDR2: LGHNA and YNFKEQ. As DNA, the CDR3 is TGTGCCAGCAGCCAAGATTCGGAGACCCAGTACTTC. Translation gives CASSQDSETQYF.

The rearrangement uses TRBV3-1 (or the pseudogene TRBV3-2) and TRBJ1-1; tentatively, D is TRBD1 (5 bases). Germline CDR1 LGHDT, CDR2 YNNKEL (reference sequence). Trimming removed 1 base at V and 0 bases at J, with 12 bases between. The CDR3 runs to 16 residues. The CDR3 loop is CASSQAGRVLNTEAFF. CDR3 coding DNA: TGTGCCAGCAGCCAAGCAGGGAGGGTCTTGAACACTGAAGCTTTCTTT.

This clone was observed a handful of times. V usage is TRBV3-1 (or the pseudogene TRBV3-2) and J usage is TRBJ1-4; TRBD1 matches 7 bases. The CDR3 is 15 amino acids. The germline V gene encodes CDR1 LGHDT and CDR2 YNNKEL (reference sequence). The J segment lost 5 bases and the V segment lost 3 bases, leaving 6 bases of the junction unmatched. CDR3 residues: CASSQGQSKNEKLFF. The CDR3 nucleotides read TGTGCCAGCAGCCAGGGACAGAGCAAGAATGAAAAACTGTTTTTT.

The rearrangement links TRBV5-1 to TRBJ2-2, with 8 bases fitting TRBD2. After removal of 2 bases from V and 5 bases from J, the junction contained 5 bases not matched to a gene. Germline V gene data show CDR1 as SGHRS and CDR2 as YFSETQ. This CDR3 region has 15 residues. CDR3 loop: CASSLAGVGTGELFF. The CDR3 bases are TGCGCCAGCAGCTTAGCGGGAGTGGGTACCGGGGAGCTGTTTTTT.

This clone appeared a few times. The gene calls are TRBV11-1 and TRBJ2-1, with TRBD2 identical over 7 bases. Germline V CDR1 and CDR2: SGHAT, FQDESV (reference sequence). J lost 7 bases, V lost 3 bases, and 6 bases had no gene match. This CDR3 comprises 14 residues. The CDR3 DNA reads TGTGCCAGCAGCTTGAGCGGGAACCGAAATGAGCAGTTCTTC. It translates to CASSLSGNRNEQFF. Variable domain in full (rest from reference TRBV11-1 and TRBJ2-1): EAEVAQSPRYKITEKSQAVAFWCDPISGHATLYWYRQILGQGPELLVQFQDESVVDDSQLPKDRFSAERLKGVDSTLKIQPAELGDSAMYLCASSLSGNRNEQFFGPGTRLTVL.

The chain has TRBV10-3 and TRBJ1-1; tentative D call: TRBD1 (5 bases). The CDR3 runs to 14 residues. V lost 7 bases, J lost 3 bases, and 15 bases lay in between. Per the germline V gene, CDR1 is ENHRY and CDR2 is SYGVKD. The CDR3: CAITKGQGDTEAFF. For the CDR3, the DNA is TGTGCCATCACAAAGGGGCAAGGGGACACTGAAGCTTTCTTT.

This clone has just one count. The V gene is TRBV7-3, the J gene TRBJ2-1; 9 nucleotides agree with TRBD2. The CDR3 is 15 amino acids. J lost 1 base, V lost 5 bases, and 3 bases had no gene match. Germline V CDR1 and CDR2: SGHTA, FQGTGA. CDR3 region: CASSTLAGSYNEQFF. The DNA for the CDR3 is TGTGCCAGCAGCACGCTAGCGGGGTCCTACAATGAGCAGTTCTTC.

The chain is built from TRBV13 and TRBJ2-1, with D possibly being TRBD2 (5 bases). CDR1 and CDR2 from the germline V gene are PRHDT and FYEKMQ (reference sequence). V was shortened by 8 bases and J by 4 bases, with 6 bases between the two germline ends. There are 11 residues in the CDR3. CDR3 DNA: TGTGCCAGCCGGGAATACAATGAGCAGTTCTTC. Translating it yields CASREYNEQFF. The whole variable domain, filled in from reference TRBV13 and TRBJ2-1, reads AAGVIQSPRHLIKEKRETATLKCYPIPRHDTVYWYQQGPGQDPQFLISFYEKMQSDKGSIPDRFSAQQFSDYHSELNMSSLELGDSALYFCASREYNEQFFGPGTRLTVL.

V usage is TRBV6-5 and J usage is TRBJ1-5; 9 bases align to TRBD1. The V gene end was trimmed by 6 bases and the J gene end by 5 bases; junction bases not matched to a gene: 8. This CDR3 has 15 amino acids. CDR1 is MNHEY and CDR2 is SVGAGI in the germline V gene. CDR3 region: CASSRTGTGYQPQHF. In DNA form, the CDR3 reads TGTGCCAGCAGCCGGACCGGGACAGGGTATCAGCCCCAGCATTTT.

The V and J genes are TRBV5-4 and TRBJ1-5, with TRBD1 matching 7 bases. The CDR3 runs to 17 residues. The ends lost 0 bases at V and 4 bases at J; junction bases unmatched: 10. Germline V CDR1 and CDR2: SGHNT, YYREEE (reference sequence). The CDR3 reads CASSLVLQGKGNQPQHF. Written as DNA, the CDR3 is TGTGCCAGCAGCTTGGTCCTACAGGGGAAGGGGAATCAGCCCCAGCATTTT.

This clone was picked up one time. The rearrangement joins TRBV2 to TRBJ1-5, with 10 bases identical to TRBD1. The trim removed 5 bases at V and 5 bases at J, leaving 3 bases unmatched. Looked up from germline, CDR1 is SNHLY and CDR2 is FYNNEI. This CDR3 comprises 14 residues. CDR3 in DNA: TGTGCCAGCAGTAGACAGGGGGCCGATCAGCCCCAGCATTTT. This sequence encodes CASSRQGADQPQHF.

This clone was seen a handful of times. The V call is TRBV5-4, the J call TRBJ1-1, with TRBD1 matching 8 bases. CDR1 is SGHNT and CDR2 is YYREEE in the germline V gene (reference sequence). J lost 3 bases, V lost 4 bases, and 14 bases had no gene match. The CDR3 covers 17 residues. The CDR3 here is CASSGEFRGRGDTEAFF. In DNA form, the CDR3 reads TGTGCCAGCAGCGGAGAATTCAGGGGGCGTGGGGACACTGAAGCTTTCTTT.

This sequence joins TRBV7-2 and TRBJ1-1; possibly TRBD1 for D (6 bases). CDR1 and CDR2 from the germline V gene are SGHTA and FQGNSA. V was cut by 4 bases and J by 7 bases, with 10 bases left in between. The CDR3 is 12 amino acids. For the CDR3, the DNA is TGTGCCAGCAGCTCCCAGGGGAATGAAGCTTTCTTT. Encoded protein: CASSSQGNEAFF.